These 14 T cell receptor beta chains originate from one sample sequenced in a study of T cells in Graves' hyperthyroidism and ophthalmopathy. The CDR3 regions of TCR beta were amplified from RNA transcripts. The TCR CDR3 was amplified in a first-round RT-PCR using the HTBI primer set. One entry per CDR3 protein, called by TCRdb with MiXCR from the multiplex PCR reads. Of about 610,000 distinct CDR3 sequences listed, roughly 15% are singletons. The sequenced sample was blood. The receptors come from a woman aged 40-49 years with Graves' ophthalmopathy.

This clonotype was found many times. This sequence joins TRBV6-1 and TRBJ2-7; no firm D call. The CDR3 totals 11 residues. V shed 3 bases and J shed 5 bases, with 5 bases lying between them. The germline V gene has CDR1 MNHNS and CDR2 SASEGT. CDR3 DNA sequence: TGTGCCAGCAGTGATTGGGACGAGCAGTACTTC. It yields the protein CASSDWDEQYF.

This clonotype was detected ten times or more. The chain carries TRBV20-1 and TRBJ2-5; TRBD2 agrees at 7 bases. Per the germline V gene, CDR1 is DFQATT and CDR2 is SNEGSKA (reference sequence). The V and J ends lost 0 bases and 3 bases, in that order; junction bases with no gene match: 10. The CDR3 spans 16 residues. The CDR3 region has the DNA TGCAGTGCTAGAGAGGCAGGGAAGGGGAGGGAAGAGACCCAGTACTTC. Protein product: CSAREAGKGREETQYF.

This clonotype was seen repeatedly, ten times or more. The genes are TRBV5-1 and TRBJ2-7, with 7 bases identical to TRBD2. With 2 bases clipped from V and 2 bases from J, the junction kept 13 bases outside the gene matches. The length of the CDR3 is 17 residues. In germline, CDR1 is SGHRS, CDR2 YFSETQ. Here the CDR3 DNA reads TGCGCCAGCAGCTTCGGGGTCTCCGGGAGGTGGGCCTACGAGCAGTACTTC. It yields the protein CASSFGVSGRWAYEQYF.

At least ten counts were recorded for this clonotype. The V and J genes are TRBV6-2 or TRBV6-3 and TRBJ2-5; D is ambiguous. The V and J ends lost 4 bases and 5 bases respectively, with 5 bases between them. In germline, CDR1 is MNHEY, CDR2 SVGEGT. This CDR3 is built from 11 residues. CDR3 loop: CASSSWETQYF. CDR3 sequence (DNA): TGTGCCAGCAGTTCTTGGGAGACCCAGTACTTC.

This clonotype was seen repeatedly, ten times or more. The chain joins TRBV6-5 to TRBJ1-5; the D gene is possibly TRBD1 (5 bases). The V end was cut by 2 bases, the J end by 8 bases, with 10 bases between. Germline loops: CDR1 MNHEY, CDR2 SVGAGI. CDR3 length: 13 residues. The CDR3 spells CASSYAGGEPQHF. The DNA of the CDR3 is TGTGCCAGCAGTTACGCGGGGGGGGAGCCCCAGCATTTT.

This clonotype was picked up many times. This chain connects TRBV6-1 to TRBJ1-2, with D uncertain. Germline CDR1 and CDR2: MNHNS and SASEGT. The CDR3 runs 14 residues. V was clipped by 3 bases and J by 6 bases, with 14 bases between them. The CDR3 DNA sequence: TGTGCCAGCAGTGAGGGCGGGCCTTCGGATGGCTACACCTTC. It codes for CASSEGGPSDGYTF.

This clonotype appeared many times. V usage is TRBV12-3 or TRBV12-4 and J usage is TRBJ2-6; D is undetermined. Trimming left V 6 bases short and J 0 bases short, with 12 bases between. The CDR3 sequence is 16 residues long. DNA for the CDR3: TGTGCCAGCAGCCCACCCCGGAGCTCTGGGGCCAACGTCCTGACTTTC. It yields the protein CASSPPRSSGANVLTF.

This clonotype was observed a few times. The CDR3 here is CASRMSGGQETQYF. Here the CDR3 DNA reads TGTGCCAGCCGTATGTCAGGGGGTCAAGAGACCCAGTACTTC. The chain combines TRBV7-9 with TRBJ2-5, with 7 bases lining up with TRBD1. Per the germline V gene, CDR1 is SEHNR and CDR2 is FQNEAQ (reference sequence). V lost 8 bases to trimming and J lost 2 bases; unmatched junction nucleotides: 8. The CDR3 spans 14 residues.

This clonotype was detected ten times or more. This chain links TRBV7-6 with TRBJ2-5; the D gene is possibly TRBD1 (5 bases). V lost 1 base and J 1 base, leaving 7 bases between the germline ends. The CDR3 is 14 residues long. The germline V gene has CDR1 SGHVS and CDR2 FNYEAQ. The CDR3 nucleotides are TGTGCCAGCAGCTTAGGACAGACCCAAGAGACCCAGTACTTC. Translation: CASSLGQTQETQYF.

This clonotype was seen repeatedly, ten times or more. V usage is TRBV11-2 and J usage is TRBJ2-7; maybe TRBD2 (6 bases). Looked up from germline, CDR1 is SGHAT and CDR2 is FQNNGV. The CDR3 is made up of 15 amino acids. V was shortened by 0 bases and J by 2 bases, with 11 bases between the two germline ends. CDR3 residues: CASSLDTGLPYEQYF. CDR3 DNA sequence: TGTGCCAGCAGCTTAGATACGGGACTTCCCTACGAGCAGTACTTC.

This clonotype has a single count. The chain is built from TRBV5-4 and TRBJ1-2; the D gene is possibly TRBD1 (6 bases). Trimming cost V 3 bases and J 5 bases, with 17 bases left between them. The CDR3 extends over 15 amino acids. The germline gives CDR1 SGHNT, CDR2 YYREEE (reference sequence). CDR3 bases: TGTGCCAGCAGCTCCCAGGGGACACCAAATTATGGCTACACCTTC. It codes for CASSSQGTPNYGYTF.

There are many counts of this clonotype. The V call is TRBV7-3, the J call TRBJ2-2; maybe TRBD1 (6 bases). CDR3 length: 13 amino acids. The germline CDR1 and CDR2 sequences are SGHTA and FQGTGA. V lost 4 bases and J lost 5, with 8 bases in between. The CDR3 reads CASSWTVTGELFF. The CDR3 DNA reads TGTGCCAGCAGCTGGACAGTGACCGGGGAGCTGTTTTTT. The variable domain in full, with the rest retrieved from reference TRBV7-3 and TRBJ2-2, is GAGVSQTPSNKVTEKGKYVELRCDPISGHTALYWYRQSLGQGPEFLIYFQGTGAADDSGLPNDRFFAVRPEGSVSTLKIQRTERGDSAVYLCASSWTVTGELFFGEGSRLTVL.

This chain joins TRBV2 and TRBJ2-7; D remains unclear. V lost 3 bases and J lost 2, with 11 bases in between. Germline CDR1 reads SNHLY; CDR2 reads FYNNEI. This CDR3 has 14 residues. The CDR3 sequence: CASSEAALTYEQYF. DNA of the CDR3: TGTGCCAGCAGTGAGGCCGCCTTAACCTACGAGCAGTACTTC.

The rearrangement uses TRBV7-9 and TRBJ2-7; D possibly corresponds to TRBD2 (5 bases). This CDR3 is 12 amino acids long. V was pared by 5 bases and J by 6 bases, with 11 bases between. Germline V gene sequence: CDR1 SEHNR, CDR2 FQNEAQ (reference sequence). CDR3 nucleotides: TGTGCCAGCAGCCCCGGGAAGTCCGAGCAGTACTTC. Translated, it gives CASSPGKSEQYF.